This T cell receptor (beta chain) stems from a study of long-term antiretroviral therapy in people with HIV. General study findings and limits: Subsequent to ART, diversity was augmented yet persisted below that of transplant donor controls.

Within the sample, this clone is medium-sized. Its antigen is unknown. The CDR3 length is 17 residues. V dropped 3 bases and J dropped 0 bases, with 17 bases sitting between them. Germline V gene sequence: CDR1 KGHSH, CDR2 LQKENI. Treatment for all HIV-infected participants took place in the United States. The authors ran the immunoSEQ assay, v3.0, at survey level. Roughly 35,000-50,000 T-cell genomes per sample were the sequencing target. Sequencing used immunoSEQ multiplex PCR; TCRdb keeps in-frame clones, though not all of them. The data contain 17,000 or so clones, 76% of them singletons. This TCR derives from a woman in her forties or fifties with HIV. This rearrangement joins TRBV18 to TRBJ1-2; TRBD1 might be the D (5 bases). The material sequenced was unsorted PBMCs, taken approximately 2.5 years before starting antiretroviral therapy. The CDR3 DNA is TGTGCCAGCTCACCCGACAACCTACTGACAGCTAACTATGGCTACACCTTC. It yields the protein CASSPDNLLTANYGYTF.